The 3 T cell receptor beta chains below all came from one sample that was sequenced in a study of blood T cell repertoires in COVID-19 (dated by TCRdb to the early 2020s). Library preparation used the immunoSEQ multiplex PCR assay. TCRdb carries this immuneACCESS record with in-frame sequences only. Its versions omit some clonotypes, under half of them owing to an unresolved V gene in the studies checked, with the rest unexplained. The sample contains roughly 240,000 clones, around 83% of them found a single time. About 4% of the sample comes from the top ten. Material for sequencing was peripheral blood. These receptors originate from a man aged 18 to 29 with active or convalescent COVID-19.

This clone appeared a few times. The V call is TRBV9, the J call TRBJ1-5; perhaps TRBD1 as D (5 bases). Germline V lookup: CDR1 SGDLS, CDR2 YYNGEE. The CDR3 runs to 14 residues. Trimming shortened V by 4 bases and J by 3 bases, and 11 bases separated the two germline ends. CDR3 protein: CASSSGGSNQPQHF. In DNA, the CDR3 is TGTGCCAGCAGCTCGGGGGGGTCCAATCAGCCCCAGCATTTT.

Regarding this clone: This sample also contains other DNA sequences that code for the same CDR3. The rearrangement links TRBV6-2 or TRBV6-3 to TRBJ2-7; unclear D gene. The germline gives CDR1 MNHEY, CDR2 SVGEGT. V was clipped by 4 bases and J by 7 bases, with 8 bases between them. CDR3 length: 11 amino acids. CDR3 in amino acids: CASSSGLEQYF. CDR3 sequence (DNA): TGTGCCAGCAGTTCGGGTCTTGAGCAGTACTTC.

The rearrangement joins TRBV6-5 to TRBJ1-5; TRBD1 is a possible D gene (5 bases). Germline V CDR1 and CDR2: MNHEY, SVGAGI. The CDR3 runs to 13 residues. Deletions cut 7 bases from V and 7 bases from J, with 14 bases between. The chain's CDR3 is CASTWQGLQPQHF. The CDR3 DNA follows: TGTGCCAGCACGTGGCAGGGATTGCAGCCCCAGCATTTT.